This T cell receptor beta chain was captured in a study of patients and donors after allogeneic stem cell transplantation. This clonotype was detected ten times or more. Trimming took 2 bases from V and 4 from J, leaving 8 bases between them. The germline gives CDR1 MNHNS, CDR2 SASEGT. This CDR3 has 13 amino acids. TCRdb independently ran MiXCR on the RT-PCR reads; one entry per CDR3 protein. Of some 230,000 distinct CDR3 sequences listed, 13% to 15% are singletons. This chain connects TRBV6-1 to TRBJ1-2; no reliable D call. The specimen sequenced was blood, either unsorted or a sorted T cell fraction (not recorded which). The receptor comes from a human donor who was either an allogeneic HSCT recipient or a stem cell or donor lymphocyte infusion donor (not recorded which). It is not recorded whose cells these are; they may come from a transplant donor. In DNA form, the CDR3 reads TGTGCCAGCAGTGAACAGGTTAGCTATGGCTACACCTTC. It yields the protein CASSEQVSYGYTF.